This T cell receptor (beta chain) was obtained from a study of CD8+CD57+ T cells in acquired aplastic anemia. Study overall: Across the sorted CD4+ and CD8+ cells, DNA amounts averaged around 3.2 ug. Study findings and constraints: Common to patients and controls were 25 to 30 CD8+ CDR3 sequences. Between patients and controls, CD8+ Simpson's diversity did not vary significantly.

The use of genomic DNA as template underpinned the TCR beta VDJ and CDR3 profiling. TCRdb re-called the reads with MiXCR, one entry per CDR3 protein. The table shows 150,000 to 200,000 distinct CDR3 sequences, with almost 50% occurring only once. Comment on this clonotype: What it binds is not known.

Trimming took 2 bases from V and 1 from J; bases not matched to a gene: 0. Germline V gene sequence: CDR1 MGHRA, CDR2 YSYEKL. This CDR3 spans 14 amino acids. CD8+CD57+ cell expansion had been shown by flow cytometry in patients chosen for sequencing. Patient blood was sampled before any therapy had been received. Sequenced sample: sorted CD4+, CD8+, or CD8+CD57+ T cells (not recorded which) from PBMCs. The sequence was obtained from a human donor with aplastic anemia. The gene calls are TRBV4-1 and TRBJ2-3; 7 nucleotides line up with TRBD1. The CDR3 nucleotides are TGCGCCAGCAGCCAACAGGGGGGCACAGATACGCAGTATTTT. Its translation: CASSQQGGTDTQYF.